The next 32 T cell receptor beta chains were all read from a single sample in a study of T cell repertoires in cytomegalovirus infection (dated by TCRdb to 2018 to 2020). These reads were obtained on an Illumina HiSeq 1500. The public sequencing data were trimmed at Q25 with fastp and processed into clonotypes with MiXCR by TCRdb, which kept only in-frame beta chains. CDR3 protein duplicates are merged, each entry listing the most common genes and DNA. The table for this sample lists 300,000 to 400,000 distinct CDR3 sequences; 8% to 9.5% of them were counted only once. The ten largest clonotypes hold 4.3% of the sample. The sequencing input was PBMCs. These receptors originate from a human donor in good health (CMV status not recorded). Some clones in this sample may be carry-over from other donors' samples.

This clonotype was counted only a few times. The rearrangement links TRBV18 to TRBJ1-5; TRBD1 matches at 7 bases. The CDR3 extends over 15 amino acids. Germline V gives CDR1 KGHSH, CDR2 LQKENI. Trimming removed 2 bases from V and 4 bases from J; junction bases left unmatched: 5. The CDR3 loop is CASSPNRGENQPQHF. The CDR3 DNA sequence: TGTGCCAGCTCACCAAACAGGGGAGAGAATCAGCCCCAGCATTTT.

In this sample, this clonotype turned up many times. The chain is built from TRBV6-6 and TRBJ1-1; 7 bases agree with TRBD1. The CDR3 is made up of 21 amino acids. V lost 2 bases to trimming and J lost 0 bases; unmatched junction nucleotides: 21. Germline loops: CDR1 MNHNY, CDR2 SVGAGI (reference sequence). In DNA, the CDR3 is TGTGCCAGCAGTTACCGCGGCGGGATACCGGGGACAGTCTACATGAACACTGAAGCTTTCTTT. It yields the protein CASSYRGGIPGTVYMNTEAFF.

This clonotype has a count of ten or more. V and J are TRBV7-3 and TRBJ2-1; TRBD1 matches 7 bases. V lost 3 bases to trimming and J lost 12 bases; unmatched junction nucleotides: 14. The CDR3 covers 15 residues. Germline CDR1 is SGHTA and CDR2 is FQGTGA. The CDR3 here is CASSFEGTATRGQFF. For the CDR3, the DNA is TGTGCCAGCAGCTTTGAGGGGACAGCCACCCGTGGGCAGTTCTTC.

V gene TRBV20-1 combines with J gene TRBJ2-4; a weak D match, TRBD2 (6 bases). CDR3 length: 16 amino acids. V lost 0 bases and J 1 base, leaving 13 bases between the germline ends. Germline lookup yields CDR1 DFQATT and CDR2 SNEGSKA (reference sequence). The CDR3 DNA sequence: TGCAGTGCTAGAGATCTGGCGGGGTGGGCCAAAAACATTCAGTACTTC. Translated, it gives CSARDLAGWAKNIQYF.

This chain links TRBV7-2 with TRBJ2-1, with 8 bases identical to TRBD2. V was pared by 6 bases and J by 8 bases, with 12 bases of the junction left unmatched. CDR3 size: 15 residues. Germline assignment: CDR1 SGHTA and CDR2 FQGNSA. CDR3 in amino acids: CASSPAGLAMDEQFF. In DNA form, the CDR3 reads TGTGCCAGCAGTCCAGCCGGACTAGCAATGGATGAGCAGTTCTTC.

This clonotype was found many times. The chain is built from TRBV7-3 and TRBJ2-2, with a tentative D call TRBD2 (6 bases). Germline CDR1 and CDR2: SGHTA and FQGTGA. Trimming pared 4 bases from V and 4 bases from J, leaving 16 bases between. CDR3 size: 16 residues. The CDR3 DNA follows: TGTGCCAGCAGCTCCGGGACTCGCCTTTTCACCGGGGAGCTGTTTTTT. It is translated as CASSSGTRLFTGELFF.

The gene calls are TRBV25-1 and TRBJ2-1; no clear D gene. This CDR3 region has 12 residues. Trimming took off 6 bases at V and 7 bases at J, with 10 bases between the two ends. CDR1 is MGHDK and CDR2 is SYGVNS in the germline V gene. The CDR3 region has the DNA TGTGCCAGCAGGGTCCGACAAAATGAGCAGTTCTTC. Encoded protein: CASRVRQNEQFF.

This clonotype was picked up a small number of times. The chain employs TRBV7-3 and TRBJ2-2; D unresolved. Per the germline V gene, CDR1 is SGHTA and CDR2 is FQGTGA. V lost 6 bases, J lost 15 bases, and 26 bases lay in between. The CDR3 covers 15 residues. The CDR3 here is CASRTPTRSHRRLFF. CDR3 nucleotides: TGTGCCAGCAGGACCCCTACACGATCCCATCGTAGGTTGTTTTTT.

A few counts support this clonotype. The chain couples TRBV20-1 to TRBJ2-3, with 8 bases lining up with TRBD2. Germline CDR1 is DFQATT and CDR2 is SNEGSKA (reference sequence). The V segment lost 8 bases and the J segment 5 bases; nucleotides outside the gene matches: 9. The CDR3 sequence is 13 residues long. The CDR3 loop is CSPGSGSLDTQYF. CDR3 nucleotide sequence: TGCAGTCCGGGGAGCGGGAGTTTAGATACGCAGTATTTT.

This clonotype has more than one count but fewer than ten. The chain links TRBV2 to TRBJ2-7, with no clear D. The CDR3 consists of 13 residues. The V gene lost 3 bases and the J gene lost 3 bases, with 9 bases spanning the gap. Germline-derived CDR1 and CDR2 are SNHLY and FYNNEI. CDR3 bases: TGTGCCAGCAGTGATAATGGGGTCTACGAGCAGTACTTC. Translating it yields CASSDNGVYEQYF.

This clonotype was found a few times. The CDR3 DNA follows: TGTGCCAGCAGCTACTTACCCCTCAGCGGGAGCTCCTACAATGAGCAGTTCTTC. This codes for CASSYLPLSGSSYNEQFF. This chain connects TRBV7-2 to TRBJ2-1; 8 bases line up with TRBD2. The CDR3 loop spans 18 amino acids. Germline trimming cut 4 bases from V and 0 bases from J; bases unmatched to any gene: 11. Germline CDR1 is SGHTA and CDR2 is FQGNSA.

This clonotype occurred a few times. The chain is built from TRBV9 and TRBJ2-7; no definite D call. Trimming stripped 1 base from V and 4 bases from J, with 12 bases between. The CDR3 totals 14 residues. The germline CDR1 and CDR2 sequences are SGDLS and YYNGEE. The CDR3, as DNA: TGTGCCAGCAGCGTATTTGAAGCGAATTACGAGCAGTACTTC. It specifies CASSVFEANYEQYF.

This clonotype was recorded at least ten times. V is TRBV5-5 and J is TRBJ2-7; D perhaps matches TRBD1 (5 bases). Looked up from germline, CDR1 is SGHKS and CDR2 is YYEKEE (reference sequence). This CDR3 region has 13 residues. Trimming left V 3 bases short and J 0 bases short, with 7 bases between. This CDR3 reads CASSSTGSYEQYF. Written as DNA, the CDR3 is TGTGCCAGCAGCTCAACAGGCTCCTACGAGCAGTACTTC.

CDR3: CASRGGGGLGEKLFF. CDR3 DNA: TGTGCCAGCAGGGGGGGTGGAGGGCTCGGTGAAAAACTGTTTTTT. The V call is TRBV28, the J call TRBJ1-4; weak D call: TRBD1 (5 bases). Trimming shortened V by 6 bases and J by 7 bases, and 18 bases separated the two germline ends. Per germline, CDR1 MDHEN and CDR2 SYDVKM. This CDR3 comprises 15 residues.

J is TRBJ1-4 and V is TRBV7-2; no clear D. From germline, CDR1 is SGHTA and CDR2 FQGNSA. The CDR3 has 15 amino acids. V was clipped by 5 bases and J by 5 bases, with 15 bases between them. The CDR3 nucleotides read TGTGCCAGCAGCGCTACCGGGAACCTAAATGAAAAACTGTTTTTT. It yields the protein CASSATGNLNEKLFF.

This clonotype was seen ten or more times. The V gene is TRBV5-4, the J gene TRBJ2-2; 13 bases map to TRBD2. Looked up from germline, CDR1 is SGHNT and CDR2 is YYREEE (reference sequence). The CDR3 has 16 residues. After removal of 4 bases from V and 9 bases from J, the junction contained 9 bases not matched to a gene. This CDR3 is CASSTGTSGVERELFF. CDR3 nucleotide sequence: TGTGCCAGCAGCACCGGGACTAGCGGGGTAGAGCGGGAGCTGTTTTTT.

The gene calls are TRBV6-1 and TRBJ2-7; the D is unclear. The CDR3 contains 16 residues. The germline gives CDR1 MNHNS, CDR2 SASEGT. Trimming took off 4 bases at V and 0 bases at J, with 16 bases between the two ends. In DNA form, the CDR3 reads TGTGCCAGCAGTGCCGTTATGGGTAACCCCTCCTACGAGCAGTACTTC. Its protein is CASSAVMGNPSYEQYF.

The table lists this clonotype with many counts. V is TRBV3-1 and J is TRBJ2-1; D unclear. This CDR3 contains 12 residues. Per germline, CDR1 LGHDT and CDR2 YNNKEL (reference sequence). V was pared by 3 bases and J by 9 bases, with 9 bases between. The CDR3 sequence: CASSHVGGEQFF. The DNA of the CDR3 is TGTGCCAGCAGCCATGTCGGCGGTGAGCAGTTCTTC.

This chain links TRBV5-4 with TRBJ2-7; 13 bases line up with TRBD2. The CDR3 is made up of 15 amino acids. The germline CDR1 and CDR2 sequences are SGHNT and YYREEE (reference sequence). V gave up 4 bases and J gave up 12 bases; unmatched junction bases: 13. The CDR3 nucleotides are TGTGCCAGCAGCCGAACCGGGACTAGCGGGGACACGGTGTACTTC. This translates into CASSRTGTSGDTVYF.

The sample holds many counts of this clonotype. The chain links TRBV12-3 or TRBV12-4 to TRBJ2-1; 10 bases map to TRBD2. The ends lost 5 bases at V and 4 bases at J; junction bases unmatched: 8. This CDR3 contains 16 residues. The CDR3 region is CASSIGASGRYNEQFF. The CDR3 nucleotides are TGTGCCAGCAGTATTGGGGCTAGCGGGAGATACAATGAGCAGTTCTTC.

A few counts support this clonotype. The V and J genes are TRBV7-8 and TRBJ2-3, with D perhaps TRBD2 (6 bases). V was shortened by 1 base and J by 0 bases, with 11 bases between the two germline ends. Germline V gene data show CDR1 as SGHVS and CDR2 as FQNEAQ. The CDR3 is 16 amino acids. The CDR3: CASSLVPSVSTDTQYF. CDR3 DNA: TGTGCCAGCAGCTTAGTCCCTAGCGTTAGCACAGATACGCAGTATTTT.

J is TRBJ1-2 and V is TRBV2; the D is unclear. Trimming took 6 bases from V and 5 from J, leaving 7 bases between them. Germline V CDR1 and CDR2: SNHLY, FYNNEI. CDR3 length equals 11 residues. The CDR3 coding sequence is TGTGCCAGCAGACAGAGGTATGGCTACACCTTC. Its protein is CASRQRYGYTF.

The chain carries TRBV27 and TRBJ2-3; 8 bases are shared with TRBD2. CDR3 length: 13 residues. Looked up from germline, CDR1 is MNHEY and CDR2 is SMNVEV (reference sequence). Trimming removed 4 bases from V and 4 bases from J; junction bases left unmatched: 1. The CDR3 region has the DNA TGTGCCAGCAGTTCACTAGCGGCAGATACGCAGTATTTT. Translation gives CASSSLAADTQYF.

The V and J genes are TRBV5-6 and TRBJ1-1; D is undetermined. Trimming removed 0 bases from V and 0 bases from J, with 12 bases in between. The CDR3 runs 16 residues. Germline V lookup: CDR1 SGHDT, CDR2 YYEEEE. The DNA of the CDR3 is TGTGCCAGCAGCTTGGGGGGAACCTCTATGAACACTGAAGCTTTCTTT. As protein: CASSLGGTSMNTEAFF. The full variable domain, its missing parts supplied by reference TRBV5-6 and TRBJ1-1, is DAGVTQSPTHLIKTRGQQVTLRCSPKSGHDTVSWYQQALGQGPQFIFQYYEEEERQRGNFPDRFSGHQFPNYSSELNVNALLLGDSALYLCASSLGGTSMNTEAFFGQGTRLTVV.

This clonotype was seen ten or more times. J is TRBJ1-4 and V is TRBV7-2; D is possibly TRBD1 (5 bases). In germline, CDR1 is SGHTA, CDR2 FQGNSA. The CDR3 has 16 residues. V shed 5 bases and J shed 14 bases, with 27 bases lying between them. CDR3 nucleotides: TGTGCCAGCAGCGCAGAGGGACGGCCATGGGGAAAGGGGCTGTTTTTT. It encodes CASSAEGRPWGKGLFF.

This clonotype was seen many times. V gene TRBV12-3 or TRBV12-4 combines with J gene TRBJ1-2; D gene uncertain. The V and J ends lost 5 bases and 0 bases respectively, with 22 bases between them. The CDR3 runs to 18 residues. CDR3 DNA: TGTGCCAGCAGTAAACAGTCGCTCTATGAGTTAGCTAACTATGGCTACACCTTC. Translated, it gives CASSKQSLYELANYGYTF.

The chain has TRBV12-3 or TRBV12-4 and TRBJ2-1; TRBD2 aligns across 11 bases. The CDR3 consists of 18 residues. V lost 6 bases, J lost 1 base, and 11 bases stayed unmatched. The CDR3 coding sequence is TGTGCCAGCAGCCCCGGACTAGCGGGCCCGAAGTCCTACAATGAGCAGTTCTTC. It yields the protein CASSPGLAGPKSYNEQFF.

In its sample, this clonotype was seen many times. The chain uses TRBV7-9 and TRBJ2-5, with D perhaps matching TRBD2 (5 bases). Trimming shortened V by 7 bases and J by 3 bases, and 12 bases separated the two germline ends. This CDR3 region has 13 residues. CDR1 is SEHNR and CDR2 is FQNEAQ in the germline V gene (reference sequence). This CDR3 is CASTSSGKETQYF. CDR3 sequence (DNA): TGTGCCAGCACCTCATCGGGAAAAGAGACCCAGTACTTC.

This clonotype was counted between two and nine times. This chain connects TRBV7-3 to TRBJ2-1, with unresolved D. CDR1 is SGHTA, CDR2 FQGTGA, per germline. The ends were cut back, 4 bases at V and 5 bases at J, with 9 bases in the middle. This CDR3 is built from 13 residues. This chain's CDR3 is CASSYRHDNEQFF. CDR3 nucleotides: TGTGCCAGCAGCTACCGACACGACAATGAGCAGTTCTTC.

At least ten counts were recorded for this clonotype. The chain carries TRBV7-8 and TRBJ1-5; D is possibly TRBD1 (5 bases). The germline V gene encodes CDR1 SGHVS and CDR2 FQNEAQ. V lost 1 base, J lost 3 bases, and 10 bases lay in between. The CDR3 has 15 residues. This CDR3 reads CASSLVTDPNQPQHF. The CDR3 DNA sequence: TGTGCCAGCAGCTTAGTGACAGACCCCAATCAGCCCCAGCATTTT.

This chain connects TRBV7-9 to TRBJ1-5; unclear D gene. CDR3 length: 15 residues. Per the germline V gene, CDR1 is SEHNR and CDR2 is FQNEAQ (reference sequence). The V end lost 2 bases, the J end lost 1 base, and 9 bases lay between the germline ends. In DNA form, the CDR3 reads TGTGCCAGCAGCTTAAGCTGGGAGAGCAATCAGCCCCAGCATTTT. This codes for CASSLSWESNQPQHF. Complete variable domain (other parts from reference TRBV7-9 and TRBJ1-5): DTGVSQNPRHKITKRGQNVTFRCDPISEHNRLYWYRQTLGQGPEFLTYFQNEAQLEKSRLLSDRFSAERPKGSFSTLEIQRTEQGDSAMYLCASSLSWESNQPQHFGDGTRLSIL.

This clonotype was counted only a few times. The chain couples TRBV4-2 to TRBJ2-1, with D perhaps TRBD1 or TRBD2 (6 bases each). Germline V gene sequence: CDR1 LGHNA, CDR2 YNFKEQ. The CDR3 totals 14 residues. The V end lost 0 bases, the J end lost 10 bases, and 13 bases lay between the germline ends. CDR3 nucleotides: TGTGCCAGCAGCCAAGATCGAGGAGGGGGAGAGCAGTTCTTC. Protein sequence: CASSQDRGGGEQFF.